The 15 T cell receptor beta chains given below trace back to one sample, sequenced in a study of PD-1 blockade in mismatch repair-deficient tumors. The assay was immunoSEQ multiplex PCR, and TCRdb's table has in-frame clones only and misses some. Of 25,000 to 30,000 clones listed, 70% to 85% were seen once; the top ten hold more than 2.5%. The material was PBMCs, obtained before pembrolizumab treatment. These receptors were obtained from an adult with mismatch repair-deficient cancer.

This clone turned up a few times. CDR3 residues: CAISEASGKAGSSYEQYF. The CDR3 DNA is TGTGCCATCAGTGAGGCTAGCGGGAAGGCGGGGAGCTCCTACGAGCAGTACTTC. The chain is built from TRBV10-3 and TRBJ2-7, with 9 bases matching TRBD2. CDR1 ENHRY and CDR2 SYGVKD come from the germline V gene. The CDR3 covers 18 residues. J gave up 0 bases and V 2 bases, and 11 bases lay outside the gene matches.

The chain uses TRBV5-1 and TRBJ2-2; TRBD2 matches at 10 bases. J gave up 1 base and V 4 bases, and 4 bases lay outside the gene matches. Germline V lookup: CDR1 SGHRS, CDR2 YFSETQ. This CDR3 is 16 amino acids long. CDR3 sequence reads: CASSGSSGGNTGELFF. The CDR3 bases are TGCGCCAGCAGCGGATCTAGCGGGGGGAACACCGGGGAGCTGTTTTTT.

The chain is built from TRBV5-1 and TRBJ1-6; maybe TRBD1 (6 bases). The length of the CDR3 is 15 residues. Looked up from germline, CDR1 is SGHRS and CDR2 is YFSETQ. The V end was cut by 7 bases, the J end by 0 bases, with 11 bases between. The CDR3 DNA sequence: TGCGCCAGCGACCACAGGGCCTCCTATAATTCACCCCTCCACTTT. Translation gives CASDHRASYNSPLHF.

This chain joins TRBV4-1 and TRBJ2-5, with TRBD1 as a possible D gene (6 bases). The CDR3 totals 12 residues. CDR1 MGHRA and CDR2 YSYEKL come from the germline V gene. V lost 1 base and J 7 bases, leaving 7 bases between the germline ends. The CDR3 coding sequence is TGCGCCAGCAGCCAAGGAGGGGGGACCCAGTACTTC. Translated, it gives CASSQGGGTQYF.

The chain has TRBV7-2 and TRBJ2-1; D not resolved. The CDR3 consists of 11 residues. With 5 bases removed from V and 4 bases from J, the gap between germline ends came to 3 bases. The V gene's germline CDR1 is SGHTA and CDR2 FQGNSA. The CDR3, as DNA: TGTGCCAGCAGCCCTTACAATGAGCAGTTCTTC. Its protein is CASSPYNEQFF.

This chain joins TRBV4-1 and TRBJ2-2; 8 nucleotides match TRBD2. J was trimmed by 8 bases and V by 0 bases; bases with no gene match: 5. This CDR3 comprises 15 residues. In germline, CDR1 is MGHRA, CDR2 YSYEKL. CDR3 sequence: CASSQETGGGGELFF. The CDR3 DNA sequence: TGCGCCAGCAGCCAAGAGACGGGGGGGGGAGGGGAGCTGTTTTTT.

The chain employs TRBV5-1 and TRBJ2-7, with 7 bases fitting TRBD1. Germline values: CDR1 SGHRS, CDR2 YFSETQ. V lost 2 bases to trimming and J lost 4 bases; unmatched junction nucleotides: 6. The CDR3 is 14 amino acids. The CDR3 DNA follows: TGCGCCAGCAGCTTCGTAGCAGGGGGATACGAGCAGTACTTC. Its translation: CASSFVAGGYEQYF.

The rearrangement links TRBV9 to TRBJ1-6; D gene uncertain. V lost 0 bases and J lost 10, with 5 bases in between. The CDR3 extends over 12 amino acids. Germline V lookup: CDR1 SGDLS, CDR2 YYNGEE. The CDR3, as DNA: TGTGCCAGCAGCGTAGGAGGATCACCCCTCCACTTT. It specifies CASSVGGSPLHF.

This clone was seen just once. The rearrangement links TRBV5-1 to TRBJ1-1, with 10 bases aligning to TRBD1. CDR1 and CDR2 from the germline V gene are SGHRS and YFSETQ. J was trimmed by 3 bases and V by 4 bases; bases with no gene match: 12. The CDR3 spans 17 residues. The CDR3 spells CASSIMGQGNWDTEAFF. The CDR3 DNA follows: TGCGCCAGCAGCATTATGGGACAGGGGAATTGGGACACTGAAGCTTTCTTT.

This chain joins TRBV11-2 and TRBJ2-7; 7 positions agree with TRBD2. V shed 5 bases and J 4 bases; nucleotides not matched to a gene: 11. The CDR3 has 15 amino acids. Germline CDR1 is SGHAT and CDR2 is FQNNGV. CDR3 sequence: CASSHPGSGVYEQYF. The CDR3 nucleotides read TGTGCCAGCAGCCACCCCGGGAGCGGGGTTTACGAGCAGTACTTC.

The chain carries TRBV5-1 and TRBJ1-2; unclear D gene. The V gene lost 0 bases and the J gene lost 8 bases, with 14 bases spanning the gap. Germline V gene data show CDR1 as SGHRS and CDR2 as YFSETQ. This CDR3 has 14 residues. CDR3 DNA sequence: TGCGCCAGCAGCTTGGTGGAGGGAAGGGTCGGCTACACCTTC. Amino acid sequence: CASSLVEGRVGYTF.

This chain uses TRBV6-5 with TRBJ2-1; 7 positions match TRBD2. This CDR3 is built from 15 residues. With 2 bases clipped from V and 8 bases from J, the junction kept 9 bases outside the gene matches. Germline loops: CDR1 MNHEY, CDR2 SVGAGI. CDR3 nucleotides: TGTGCCAGCAGTTACCTGATGAGGCGGGAGTATGAGCAGTTCTTC. Translation gives CASSYLMRREYEQFF.

The genes are TRBV11-2 and TRBJ1-1; D is unclear. CDR1 is SGHAT, CDR2 FQNNGV, per germline. V gave up 4 bases and J gave up 1 base, with 10 bases separating them. The length of the CDR3 is 14 residues. CDR3 nucleotide sequence: TGTGCCAGCAGCTCCAACCGAGAGAACACTGAAGCTTTCTTT. This translates into CASSSNRENTEAFF.

The CDR3 protein is CASSPRQGETQYF. CDR3 DNA sequence: TGTGCCAGCAGCCCTAGACAGGGGGAGACCCAGTACTTC. The chain has TRBV6-5 and TRBJ2-5, with 8 bases aligning to TRBD1. The V gene's germline CDR1 is MNHEY and CDR2 SVGAGI. This CDR3 has 13 residues. V gave up 6 bases and J gave up 5 bases; unmatched junction bases: 5.

The chain couples TRBV5-1 to TRBJ1-1, with TRBD1 matching 7 bases. This CDR3 has 14 residues. J lost 3 bases, V lost 0 bases, and 2 bases had no gene match. Germline V gene data show CDR1 as SGHRS and CDR2 as YFSETQ. CDR3 bases: TGCGCCAGCAGCTTGGCCACAGGGGACACTGAAGCTTTCTTT. This gives the protein CASSLATGDTEAFF.